Listed below are T cell receptor beta chains from one sample, sequenced in a study of cytomegalovirus exposure and HLA in healthy donors. Using immunoSEQ multiplex PCR, the repertoire was profiled, and TCRdb retains in-frame clones only, with some absent. There are under 200,000 clones in the sample; 75% to 85% occur only once, and less than 2.5% lies in the top ten. Sequencing used PBMCs. These receptors were collected from a woman between 50 and 59 years old in good health and CMV-seronegative. The CDR3 runs from the conserved cysteine through the conserved F or W. Fields, in order: J gene, clone size, D gene, V gene, CDR3 protein, CDR3 DNA. A D gene is named only where the DNA matches it firmly. For some rows the clone size is stated as once, few or many, or as a class when expanded; others skip it.

TRBJ1-2	.	TRBD1	TRBV6-5	CASSSKGTGIIYGYTF	TGTGCCAGCAGTTCCAAGGGGACAGGGATTATCTATGGCTACACCTTC
TRBJ2-3	.	.	TRBV30	CAWSDGTFDTQYF	TGTGCCTGGAGTGACGGGACTTTCGATACGCAGTATTTT
TRBJ1-5	.	.	TRBV5-8	CASSQEFGGRQPQHF	TGTGCCAGCAGCCAAGAGTTCGGGGGGCGTCAGCCCCAGCATTTT
TRBJ1-5	once	TRBD1	TRBV28	CASRPPGQGWRPQHF	TGTGCCAGCAGACCCCCGGGACAGGGGTGGAGGCCCCAGCATTTT
TRBJ2-7	.	.	TRBV30	CAWSVQDGLEQYF	TGTGCCTGGAGTGTACAGGACGGCCTAGAGCAGTACTTC
TRBJ1-4	.	.	TRBV6-5	CASSYSIVEKLFF	TGTGCCAGCAGTTACTCGATAGTCGAAAAACTGTTTTTT
TRBJ1-1	.	.	TRBV7-9	CSSSFYTGINTEAFF	TGTTCCAGCAGCTTTTACACAGGGATCAACACTGAAGCTTTCTTT
TRBJ1-1	few	.	TRBV15	CATSREVTDEAFF	TGTGCCACCAGCAGAGAGGTGACAGATGAAGCTTTCTTT
TRBJ1-2	few	.	TRBV5-1	CASRVQGNYGYTF	TGCGCCAGCAGGGTTCAGGGTAACTATGGCTACACCTTC
TRBJ2-7	.	TRBD1	TRBV18	CASSPGQEAREQYF	TGTGCCAGCTCACCAGGACAGGAGGCGAGGGAGCAGTACTTC
TRBJ2-1	few	.	TRBV6-5	CASSYSRRAYNEQFF	TGTGCCAGCAGTTACTCACGGCGGGCCTACAATGAGCAGTTCTTC
TRBJ2-6	.	.	TRBV5-1	CASSLGGLNSGANVLTF	TGCGCCAGCAGCTTGGGTGGCCTCAACTCTGGGGCCAACGTCCTGACTTTC
TRBJ1-6	.	.	TRBV4-3	CASSQGAGLGNSPLHF	TGCGCCAGCAGCCAAGGGGCGGGGCTGGGGAATTCACCCCTCCACTTT
TRBJ2-2	few	.	TRBV27	CASSLFSTGELFF	TGTGCCAGCAGTTTATTCTCGACCGGGGAGCTGTTTTTT
TRBJ1-1	.	.	TRBV6-5	CASRSGGAGNTEAFF	TGTGCCAGCCGCTCTGGGGGGGCCGGGAACACTGAAGCTTTCTTT
TRBJ2-5	.	TRBD1	TRBV2	CASRGYRGRWQETQYF	TGTGCCAGCAGGGGGTACAGGGGGCGATGGCAAGAGACCCAGTACTTC
TRBJ2-1	.	.	TRBV7-2	CASSPRAATWSSYNEQFF	TGTGCCAGCAGCCCTCGCGCGGCCACATGGAGCTCCTACAATGAGCAGTTCTTC
TRBJ1-2	.	TRBD1	TRBV19	CASSVSGTGNYGYTF	TGTGCCAGTAGTGTTTCCGGGACAGGCAACTATGGCTACACCTTC
TRBJ2-1	.	TRBD2	TRBV15	CATSRDPGGGEQFF	TGTGCCACCAGCAGAGATCCGGGGGGTGGTGAGCAGTTCTTC
TRBJ2-1	.	TRBD1	TRBV5-1	CASSFTGTGFNEQFF	TGCGCCAGCAGCTTTACCGGGACAGGGTTCAATGAGCAGTTCTTC
TRBJ2-5	once	.	TRBV18	CASSTNTGQETQYF	TGTGCCAGCTCAACAAATACAGGACAAGAGACCCAGTACTTC
TRBJ1-1	.	.	TRBV6-6	CASSSRVYTEAFF	TGTGCCAGCAGTTCCAGGGTGTACACTGAAGCTTTCTTT
TRBJ1-5	.	.	TRBV6-5	CASSFGNSNQPQHF	TGTGCCAGCAGTTTCGGGAATAGCAATCAGCCCCAGCATTTT
TRBJ2-5	.	.	TRBV28	CASRRDLGETQYF	TGTGCCAGCAGGAGGGATTTGGGAGAGACCCAGTACTTC
TRBJ2-5	.	.	TRBV6-1	CASSEPRRLEETQYF	TGTGCCAGCAGTGAACCGCGGAGACTGGAAGAGACCCAGTACTTC
TRBJ2-1	.	TRBD2	TRBV7-2	CASSPAVTSGRANEQFF	TGTGCCAGCAGCCCTGCAGTGACTAGCGGGAGGGCCAATGAGCAGTTCTTC
TRBJ2-7	once	.	TRBV10-3	CAISEWTAWSYEQYF	TGTGCCATCAGTGAGTGGACAGCATGGTCCTACGAGCAGTACTTC
TRBJ1-1	.	.	TRBV28	CASSGGGMNTEAFF	TGTGCCAGCAGCGGGGGGGGGATGAACACTGAAGCTTTCTTT
TRBJ2-1	.	TRBD2	TRBV5-1	CASSLGTSGSRSLTYNEQFF	TGCGCCAGCAGCTTGGGGACTAGCGGGAGTCGGTCTCTCACCTACAATGAGCAGTTCTTC
TRBJ2-1	.	TRBD1	TRBV25-1	CASSDLDRGYYNEQFF	TGTGCCAGCAGTGACCTGGACAGGGGGTACTACAATGAGCAGTTCTTC
TRBJ2-1	.	.	TRBV7-6	CASSFQRGSSNEQFF	TGTGCCAGCAGCTTCCAACGGGGGTCCAGCAATGAGCAGTTCTTC
TRBJ2-1	.	.	TRBV10-3	CAISVDPSNEQFF	TGTGCCATCAGTGTTGATCCCAGCAATGAGCAGTTCTTC
TRBJ1-4	once	TRBD1	TRBV7-9	CASSPTGPLYGKLFF	TGTGCCAGCAGCCCGACAGGGCCTCTTTATGGAAAACTGTTTTTT
TRBJ2-2	.	.	TRBV2	CASSEVRGTGELFF	TGTGCCAGCAGTGAAGTGCGGGGCACCGGGGAGCTGTTTTTT
TRBJ2-7	.	TRBD2	TRBV7-2	CASSLLRAGGSSYEQYF	TGTGCCAGCAGCTTATTACGAGCGGGGGGAAGCTCCTACGAGCAGTACTTC
TRBJ2-1	once	TRBD2	TRBV28	CASSIRDTNLAGDYNEQFF	TGTGCCAGCAGTATCCGGGACACCAACCTAGCGGGAGACTACAATGAGCAGTTCTTC
TRBJ2-5	.	TRBD1	TRBV6-5	CASSYSTGGDETQYF	TGTGCCAGCAGTTACTCGACAGGGGGGGACGAGACCCAGTACTTC
TRBJ1-4	.	.	TRBV5-5	CASSPLGGREKLFF	TGTGCCAGCAGCCCGTTGGGGGGGAGAGAAAAACTGTTTTTT
TRBJ1-6	.	TRBD1	TRBV18	CASSLGTDRNSPLHF	TGTGCCAGCTCACTCGGGACAGACAGGAATTCACCCCTCCACTTT
TRBJ2-3	.	TRBD2	TRBV7-9	CASSLWNSGDDTQYF	TGTGCCAGCAGCTTATGGAATAGCGGGGATGATACGCAGTATTTT
TRBJ1-2	.	.	TRBV2	CASSPTDNYGYTF	TGTGCCAGCAGTCCGACTGATAACTATGGCTACACCTTC
TRBJ2-5	few	TRBD2	TRBV19	CASSTGLAVYQETQYF	TGTGCCAGTAGTACGGGACTAGCGGTGTACCAAGAGACCCAGTACTTC
TRBJ2-1	.	TRBD2	TRBV11-2	CASSPGGGSYNEQFF	TGTGCCAGCAGCCCGGGGGGGGGATCCTACAATGAGCAGTTCTTC
TRBJ1-1	.	.	TRBV18	CASSSRGYTEAFF	TGTGCCAGCTCATCAAGGGGGTATACTGAAGCTTTCTTT
TRBJ2-1	.	.	TRBV19	CASSIDQGGRGSYNEQFF	TGTGCCAGTAGTATAGACCAAGGAGGCAGGGGTTCCTACAATGAGCAGTTCTTC
TRBJ1-5	.	.	TRBV15	CATSSFGLGNQPQHF	TGTGCCACCAGCAGCTTTGGGCTGGGCAATCAGCCCCAGCATTTT
TRBJ2-2	.	.	TRBV7-6	CASSLAAGLRATGELFF	TGTGCCAGCAGCTTAGCGGCGGGACTGAGGGCCACCGGGGAGCTGTTTTTT
TRBJ2-5	.	TRBD2	TRBV4-3	CASSHVLAGQETQYF	TGCGCCAGCAGCCATGTACTAGCGGGCCAAGAGACCCAGTACTTC
TRBJ1-3	.	TRBD1	TRBV6-5	CASSSTGYNTIYF	TGTGCCAGCAGTTCGACAGGGTATAACACCATATATTTT
TRBJ2-7	.	.	TRBV20-1	CSARGQYEQYF	TGCAGTGCTAGAGGACAGTACGAGCAGTACTTC
TRBJ1-3	.	.	TRBV6-6	CASSYPAVSGNTIYF	TGTGCCAGCAGTTACCCCGCAGTCTCTGGAAACACCATATATTTT
TRBJ1-4	.	.	TRBV27	CASSFGSRQGNEKLFF	TGTGCCAGCAGTTTCGGGTCCAGGCAGGGTAACGAAAAACTGTTTTTT
TRBJ2-1	.	TRBD1	TRBV7-9	CASSMTGDSGEQFF	TGTGCCAGCAGCATGACAGGGGATTCAGGTGAGCAGTTCTTC
TRBJ1-6	.	.	TRBV7-2	CASSPTGRAPLHF	TGTGCCAGCAGCCCAACAGGGAGGGCACCCCTCCACTTT
TRBJ2-7	.	.	TRBV7-2	CASSPYSQGDEQYF	TGTGCCAGCAGCCCCTATTCCCAGGGTGACGAGCAGTACTTC